The rows below give T cell receptor beta chains drawn from one sample of a study of T cell clonotyping in hematopoietic cell transplantation. Sequencing used immunoSEQ multiplex PCR; TCRdb keeps in-frame clones, though not all of them. The sample holds around 45,000 clones; about four fifths are singletons and the top ten take 4% to 5.5%. The input for sequencing was peripheral blood mononuclear cells, taken before stem cell transplant. The origin of the receptors is a man in his fifties or sixties with myelodysplastic syndrome. Some clones in this sample may be carry-over from other donors' samples. Each CDR3 is given with its conserved first and last residue. The order of the fields is CDR3 protein, V gene.

CASSLGQGGEGYTF,TRBV7-6
CASSVLAGVSSTDTQYF,TRBV9
CASSLTMNTEAFF,TRBV11-2
CASSLEDRGGTNEQFF,TRBV5-1
CASSYSRTDQQYF,TRBV6-5
CASSLSGDYGYTF,TRBV7-6
CASSVSDRAGELFF,TRBV9
CASSLGTNRNTEAFF,TRBV5-1
CASSFRDSDFNTIYF,TRBV7-2
CASSRMGQGLGYGYTF,TRBV28
CASSQYLGQNSPLHF,TRBV4-3
CASRKAVNTGELFF,TRBV7-2
CSVITGGNTIYF,TRBV29-1
CASSATGQDRETQYF,TRBV11-1
CASSPPGGLEKLFF,TRBV5-8
CASSPGGGMSREQFF,TRBV9
CAIRLTGSSPDTQYF,TRBV10-3
CASSEDSSNQPQHF,TRBV28
CASSKGDRQYF,TRBV11-2
CASSLEGTGANVLTF,TRBV5-1
CASSITGQGATQPQHF,TRBV19
CATSRVRNRVENQPQHF,TRBV15